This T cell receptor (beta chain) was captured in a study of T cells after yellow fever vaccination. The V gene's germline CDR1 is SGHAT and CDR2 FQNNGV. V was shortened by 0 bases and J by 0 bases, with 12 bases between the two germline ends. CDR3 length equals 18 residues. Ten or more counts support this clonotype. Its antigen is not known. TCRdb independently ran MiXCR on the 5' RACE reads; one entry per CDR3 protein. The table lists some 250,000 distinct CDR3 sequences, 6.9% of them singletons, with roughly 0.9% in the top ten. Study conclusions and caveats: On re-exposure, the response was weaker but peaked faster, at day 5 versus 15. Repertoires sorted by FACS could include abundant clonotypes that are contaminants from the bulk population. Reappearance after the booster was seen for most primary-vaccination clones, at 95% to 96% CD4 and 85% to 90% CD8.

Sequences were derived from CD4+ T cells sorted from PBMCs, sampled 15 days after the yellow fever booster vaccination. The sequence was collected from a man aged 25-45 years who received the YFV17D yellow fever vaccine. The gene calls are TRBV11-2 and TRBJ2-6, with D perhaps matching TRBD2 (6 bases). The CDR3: CASSLDLGLSSGANVLTF. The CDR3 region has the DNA TGTGCCAGCAGCTTAGATTTGGGACTTAGCTCTGGGGCCAACGTCCTGACTTTC.